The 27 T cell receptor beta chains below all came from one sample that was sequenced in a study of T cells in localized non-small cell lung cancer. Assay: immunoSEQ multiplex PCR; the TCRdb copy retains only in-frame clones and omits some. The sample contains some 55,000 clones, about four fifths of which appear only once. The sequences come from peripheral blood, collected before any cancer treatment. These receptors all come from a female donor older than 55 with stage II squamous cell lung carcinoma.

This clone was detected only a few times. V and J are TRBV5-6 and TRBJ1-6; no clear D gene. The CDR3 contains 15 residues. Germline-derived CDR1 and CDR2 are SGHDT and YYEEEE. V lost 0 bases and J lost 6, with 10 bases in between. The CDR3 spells CASSLEGRPNSPLHF. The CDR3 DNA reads TGTGCCAGCAGCTTGGAAGGGCGTCCTAATTCACCCCTCCACTTT.

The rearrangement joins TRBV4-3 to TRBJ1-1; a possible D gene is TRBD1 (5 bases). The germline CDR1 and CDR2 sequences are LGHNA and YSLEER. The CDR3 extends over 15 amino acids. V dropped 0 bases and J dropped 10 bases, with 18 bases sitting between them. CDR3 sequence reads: CASSQEAYRFLGAFF. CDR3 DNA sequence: TGCGCCAGCAGCCAAGAAGCGTACAGGTTCCTTGGAGCTTTCTTT.

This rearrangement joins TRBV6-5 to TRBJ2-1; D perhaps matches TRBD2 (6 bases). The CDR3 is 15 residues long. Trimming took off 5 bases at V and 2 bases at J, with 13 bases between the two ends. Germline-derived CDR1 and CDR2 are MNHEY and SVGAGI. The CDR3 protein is CASSGTAGPYNEQFF. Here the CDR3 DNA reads TGTGCCAGCAGTGGAACCGCGGGACCCTACAATGAGCAGTTCTTC.

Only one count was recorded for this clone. The CDR3 region is CASSLGGLAEYEQYF. As DNA, the CDR3 is TGTGCCAGCAGCTTAGGGGGGCTAGCGGAATACGAGCAGTACTTC. The chain couples TRBV5-4 to TRBJ2-7; D perhaps matches TRBD2 (7 bases). CDR3 size: 15 residues. Trimming stripped 2 bases from V and 4 bases from J, with 16 bases between. The germline V gene encodes CDR1 SGHNT and CDR2 YYREEE (reference sequence). The full variable domain, with the rest looked up from reference TRBV5-4 and TRBJ2-7, is ETGVTQSPTHLIKTRGQQVTLRCSSQSGHNTVSWYQQALGQGPQFIFQYYREEENGRGNFPPRFSGLQFPNYSSELNVNALELDDSALYLCASSLGGLAEYEQYFGPGTRLTVT.

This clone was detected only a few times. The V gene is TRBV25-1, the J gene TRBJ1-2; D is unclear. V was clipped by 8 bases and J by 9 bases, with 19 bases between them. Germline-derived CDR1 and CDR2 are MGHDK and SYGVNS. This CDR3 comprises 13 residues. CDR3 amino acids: CASVTNPGGSYTF. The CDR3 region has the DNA TGTGCCAGCGTCACCAATCCAGGTGGAAGCTACACCTTC.

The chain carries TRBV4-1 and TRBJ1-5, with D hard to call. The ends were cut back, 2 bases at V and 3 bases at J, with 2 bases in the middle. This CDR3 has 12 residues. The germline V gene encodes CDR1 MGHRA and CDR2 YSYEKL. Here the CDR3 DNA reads TGCGCCAGCAGCCAACCCAATCAGCCCCAGCATTTT. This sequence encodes CASSQPNQPQHF.

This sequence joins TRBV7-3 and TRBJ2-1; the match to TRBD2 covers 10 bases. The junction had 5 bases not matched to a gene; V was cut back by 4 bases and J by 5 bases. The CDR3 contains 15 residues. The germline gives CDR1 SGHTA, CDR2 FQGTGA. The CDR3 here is CASSYTLAGDNEQFF. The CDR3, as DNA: TGTGCCAGCAGCTACACTCTAGCGGGGGACAATGAGCAGTTCTTC.

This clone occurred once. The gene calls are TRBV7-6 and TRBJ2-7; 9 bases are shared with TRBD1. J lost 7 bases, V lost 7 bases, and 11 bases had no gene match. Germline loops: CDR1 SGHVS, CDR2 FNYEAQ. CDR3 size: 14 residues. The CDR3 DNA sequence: TGTGCCAGCACCGTCGTACAGGGGGCGGGAGAGCAGTACTTC. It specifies CASTVVQGAGEQYF.

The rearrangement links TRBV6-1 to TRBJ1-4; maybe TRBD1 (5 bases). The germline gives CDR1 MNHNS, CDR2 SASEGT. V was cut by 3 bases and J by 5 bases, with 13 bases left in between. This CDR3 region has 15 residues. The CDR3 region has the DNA TGTGCCAGCAGTGAGCAGGGACGGGTGAATGAAAAACTGTTTTTT. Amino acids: CASSEQGRVNEKLFF.

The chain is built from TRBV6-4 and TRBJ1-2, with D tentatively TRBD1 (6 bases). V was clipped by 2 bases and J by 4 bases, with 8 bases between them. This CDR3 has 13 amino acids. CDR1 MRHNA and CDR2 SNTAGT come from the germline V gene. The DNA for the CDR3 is TGTGCCAGCAGTGACACAGGGCTCTATGGCTACACCTTC. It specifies CASSDTGLYGYTF.

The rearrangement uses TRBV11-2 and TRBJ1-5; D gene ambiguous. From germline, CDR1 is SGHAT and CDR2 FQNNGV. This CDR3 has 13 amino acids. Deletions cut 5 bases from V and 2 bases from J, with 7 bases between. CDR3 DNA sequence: TGTGCCAGCAGCCCAGTAGGCAATCAGCCCCAGCATTTT. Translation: CASSPVGNQPQHF. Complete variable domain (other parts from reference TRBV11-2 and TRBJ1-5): EAGVAQSPRYKIIEKRQSVAFWCNPISGHATLYWYQQILGQGPKLLIQFQNNGVVDDSQLPKDRFSAERLKGVDSTLKIQPAKLEDSAVYLCASSPVGNQPQHFGDGTRLSIL.

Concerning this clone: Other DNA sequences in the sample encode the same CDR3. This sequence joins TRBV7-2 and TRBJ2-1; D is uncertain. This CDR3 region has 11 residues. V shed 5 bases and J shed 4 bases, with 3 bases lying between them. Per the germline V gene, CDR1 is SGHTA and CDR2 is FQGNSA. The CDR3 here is CASSPYNEQFF. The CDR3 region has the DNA TGTGCCAGCAGCCCGTACAATGAGCAGTTCTTC.

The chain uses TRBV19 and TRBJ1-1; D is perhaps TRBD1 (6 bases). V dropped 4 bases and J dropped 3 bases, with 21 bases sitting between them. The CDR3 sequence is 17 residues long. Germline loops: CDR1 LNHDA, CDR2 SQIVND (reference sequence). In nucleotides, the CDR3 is TGTGCCAGTAGTAACCCCGGGGGGGCCAGGAGGGACACTGAAGCTTTCTTT. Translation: CASSNPGGARRDTEAFF.

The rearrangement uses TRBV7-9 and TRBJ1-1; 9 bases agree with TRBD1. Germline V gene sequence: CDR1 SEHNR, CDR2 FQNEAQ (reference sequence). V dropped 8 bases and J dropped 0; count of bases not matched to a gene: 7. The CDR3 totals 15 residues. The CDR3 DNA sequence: TGTGCCAGCCATAGGACAGGGGCGATGAACACTGAAGCTTTCTTT. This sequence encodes CASHRTGAMNTEAFF. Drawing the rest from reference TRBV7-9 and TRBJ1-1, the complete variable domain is DTGVSQNPRHKITKRGQNVTFRCDPISEHNRLYWYRQTLGQGPEFLTYFQNEAQLEKSRLLSDRFSAERPKGSFSTLEIQRTEQGDSAMYLCASHRTGAMNTEAFFGQGTRLTVV.

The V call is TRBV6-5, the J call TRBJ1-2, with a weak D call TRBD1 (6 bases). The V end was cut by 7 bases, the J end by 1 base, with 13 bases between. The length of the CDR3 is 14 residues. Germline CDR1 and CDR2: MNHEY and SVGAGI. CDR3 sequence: CASTPGARNYGYTF. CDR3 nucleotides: TGTGCCAGCACACCAGGGGCGCGTAACTATGGCTACACCTTC.

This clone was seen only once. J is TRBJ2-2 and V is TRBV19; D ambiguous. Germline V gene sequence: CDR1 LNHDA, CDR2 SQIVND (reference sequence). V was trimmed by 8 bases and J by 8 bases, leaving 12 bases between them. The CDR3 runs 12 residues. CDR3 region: CASSSLSGELFF. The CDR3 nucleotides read TGTGCCAGTTCCTCTCTGTCGGGGGAGCTGTTTTTT.

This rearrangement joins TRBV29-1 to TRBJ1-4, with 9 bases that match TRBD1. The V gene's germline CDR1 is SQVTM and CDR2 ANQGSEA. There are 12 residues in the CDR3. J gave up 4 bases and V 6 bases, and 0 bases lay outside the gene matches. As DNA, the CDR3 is TGCAGCGTGGACAGGGGTAATGAAAAACTGTTTTTT. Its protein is CSVDRGNEKLFF.

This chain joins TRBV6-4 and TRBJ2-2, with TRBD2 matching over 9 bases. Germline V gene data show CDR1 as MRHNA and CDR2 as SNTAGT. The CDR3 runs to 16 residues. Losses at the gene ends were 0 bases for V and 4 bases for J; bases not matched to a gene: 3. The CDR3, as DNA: TGTGCCAGCAGTGACTCGAGCGGGGGGTCCACCGGGGAGCTGTTTTTT. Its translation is CASSDSSGGSTGELFF.

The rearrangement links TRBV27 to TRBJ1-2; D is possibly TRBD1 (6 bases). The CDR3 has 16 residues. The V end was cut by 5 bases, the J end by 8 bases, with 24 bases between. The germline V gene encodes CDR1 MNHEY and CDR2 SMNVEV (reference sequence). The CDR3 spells CASSTNPIRQVGGYTF. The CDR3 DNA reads TGTGCCAGCAGTACAAACCCCATCCGACAGGTTGGAGGCTACACCTTC.

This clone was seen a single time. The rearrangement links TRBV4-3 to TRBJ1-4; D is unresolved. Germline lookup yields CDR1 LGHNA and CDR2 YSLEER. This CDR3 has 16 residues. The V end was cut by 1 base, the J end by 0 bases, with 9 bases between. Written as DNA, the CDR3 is TGCGCCAGCAGCCAAGGAGGAGCCGCAACTAATGAAAAACTGTTTTTT. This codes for CASSQGGAATNEKLFF.

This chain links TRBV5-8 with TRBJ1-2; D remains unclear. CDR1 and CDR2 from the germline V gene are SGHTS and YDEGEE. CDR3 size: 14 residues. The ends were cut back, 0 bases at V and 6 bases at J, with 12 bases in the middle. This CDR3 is CASSLGSRAHGYTF. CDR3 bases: TGTGCCAGCAGCTTGGGATCAAGGGCGCATGGCTACACCTTC.

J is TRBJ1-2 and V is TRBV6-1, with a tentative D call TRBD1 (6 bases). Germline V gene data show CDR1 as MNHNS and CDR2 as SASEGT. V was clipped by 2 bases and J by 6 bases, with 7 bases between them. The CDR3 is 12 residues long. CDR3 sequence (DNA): TGTGCCAGCAGTGAAACAGGGAATGGCTACACCTTC. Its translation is CASSETGNGYTF.

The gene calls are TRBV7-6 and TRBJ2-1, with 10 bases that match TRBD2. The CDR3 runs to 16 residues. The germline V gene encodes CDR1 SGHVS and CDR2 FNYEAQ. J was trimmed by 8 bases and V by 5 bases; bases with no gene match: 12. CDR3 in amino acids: CASSPAFERGGYEQFF. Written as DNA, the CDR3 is TGTGCCAGCAGCCCGGCTTTCGAGCGGGGGGGCTATGAGCAGTTCTTC.

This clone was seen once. In DNA form, the CDR3 reads TGTGCCAGCCGTGGGGTAGGAACTGAAGCTTTCTTT. Translated: CASRGVGTEAFF. The chain carries TRBV25-1 and TRBJ1-1, with D uncertain. Per the germline V gene, CDR1 is MGHDK and CDR2 is SYGVNS. The V gene lost 8 bases and the J gene lost 5 bases, with 12 bases spanning the gap. The length of the CDR3 is 12 residues.

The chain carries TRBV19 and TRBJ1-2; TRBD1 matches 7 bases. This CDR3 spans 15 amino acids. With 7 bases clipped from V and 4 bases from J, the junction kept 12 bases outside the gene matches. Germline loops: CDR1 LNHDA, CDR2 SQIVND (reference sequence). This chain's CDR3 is CASTPGGLPLYGYTF. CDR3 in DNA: TGTGCCAGTACCCCAGGGGGTCTCCCTCTCTATGGCTACACCTTC.

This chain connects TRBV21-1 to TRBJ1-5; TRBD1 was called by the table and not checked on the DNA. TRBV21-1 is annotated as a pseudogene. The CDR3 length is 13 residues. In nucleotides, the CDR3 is TGTGCCAGCATCCCAACAGGCAATCAGCCCCAGCATTTT. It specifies CASIPTGNQPQHF.

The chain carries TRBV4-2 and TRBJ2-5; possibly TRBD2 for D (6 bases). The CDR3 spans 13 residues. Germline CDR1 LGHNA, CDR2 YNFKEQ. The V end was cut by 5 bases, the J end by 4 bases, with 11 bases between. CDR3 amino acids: CASSGGLGETQYF. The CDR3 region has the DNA TGTGCCAGCAGCGGGGGACTTGGAGAGACCCAGTACTTC.